These 2 T cell receptor beta chains share one sample of origin, sequenced in a study of blood T cell repertoires in COVID-19. Some clones are missing from TCRdb's copy, which holds only in-frame ones; the method was immunoSEQ multiplex PCR. There are approximately 180,000 clones in the sample; about four fifths occur only once, and approximately 12% lies in the top ten. Material: peripheral blood. These receptors were collected from an elderly woman with COVID-19, enrolled during active disease.

The rearrangement joins TRBV10-3 to TRBJ2-7, with TRBD1 identical over 7 bases. CDR3 length equals 12 residues. J lost 0 bases, V lost 11 bases, and 4 bases had no gene match. Germline loops: CDR1 ENHRY, CDR2 SYGVKD. The CDR3 DNA reads TGTGCCTCCCAGGGGGACTCCTACGAGCAGTACTTC. Its translation is CASQGDSYEQYF.

This chain uses TRBV10-3 with TRBJ1-5, with a weak D call TRBD1 (6 bases). The germline V gene has CDR1 ENHRY and CDR2 SYGVKD. The CDR3 consists of 14 residues. The ends were cut back, 9 bases at V and 0 bases at J, with 12 bases in the middle. The CDR3 DNA follows: TGTGCCATTCGACAGGACAATAGCAATCAGCCCCAGCATTTT. Protein: CAIRQDNSNQPQHF.